This T cell receptor beta chain was retrieved from a study of spatial heterogeneity in lung cancer. In TCRdb, the 5' RACE reads were re-called with MiXCR into one record per CDR3 protein. Of 55,000 to 75,000 distinct CDR3 sequences in the sample, around 8.4% were seen once. From germline, CDR1 is DFQATT and CDR2 SNEGSKA (reference sequence). V dropped 2 bases and J dropped 0; count of bases not matched to a gene: 9. This CDR3 has 18 amino acids. Time point indicated: sample taken at primary tumor resection. In each case, whole RNA from tumor, nontumor lung or frozen PBMC was sequenced unsorted. V is TRBV20-1 and J is TRBJ1-4; TRBD1 agrees at 10 bases. This clonotype was obtained from a female donor with early-stage non-small cell lung cancer. The starting material was PBMCs, obtained at surgery. DNA for the CDR3: TGCAGTGCTAGACCTCTCGACAGGGGGCTTGCAACTAATGAAAAACTGTTTTTT. Its translation: CSARPLDRGLATNEKLFF.